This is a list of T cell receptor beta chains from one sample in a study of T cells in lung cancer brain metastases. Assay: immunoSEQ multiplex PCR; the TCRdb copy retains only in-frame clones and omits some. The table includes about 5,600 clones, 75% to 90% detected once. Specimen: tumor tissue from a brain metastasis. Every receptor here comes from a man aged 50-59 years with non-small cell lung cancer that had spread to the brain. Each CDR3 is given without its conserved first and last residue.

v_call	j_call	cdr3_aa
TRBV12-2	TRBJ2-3	ASRPKRYPDTQY
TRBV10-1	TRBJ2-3	ASSESGTGTDTQY
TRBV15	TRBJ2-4	ATSRNRVGNIQY
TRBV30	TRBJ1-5	AWNEGQINQPQH
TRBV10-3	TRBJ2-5	AISESQETQY
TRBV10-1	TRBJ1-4	ASSPGQGGSAVGEKLF
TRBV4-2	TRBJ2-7	ASSQAALGVYEQY
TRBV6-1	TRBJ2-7	ASNWGAGSYEQY
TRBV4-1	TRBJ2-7	ASSQGLLSRTGDREQY
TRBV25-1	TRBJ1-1	ASSEYGQGKWGTEAF
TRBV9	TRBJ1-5	ASSVSLSQPQH
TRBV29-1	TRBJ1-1	SVEEYRVGAF
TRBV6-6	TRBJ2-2	ASSPGQGTGELF
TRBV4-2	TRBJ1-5	ASSQDLGRAQPQH
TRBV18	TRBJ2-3	ASSPMFDVADTQY
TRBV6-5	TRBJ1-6	ASSYSTDSFNSPLH
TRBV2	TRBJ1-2	ASSEGGGYGYT
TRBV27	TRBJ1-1	ASSSEGAGDTEAF
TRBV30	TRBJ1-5	AWSVPARAGNQPQH
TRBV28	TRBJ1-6	ASSSLRGALH
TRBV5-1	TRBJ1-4	ASSPGRGPNEKLF
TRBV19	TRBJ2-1	ASSMRSWATYNEQF
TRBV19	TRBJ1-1	ASINPGGEAEAF
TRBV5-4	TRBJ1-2	ASSLPQTYGYT
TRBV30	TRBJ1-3	AWSVGSGNTIY
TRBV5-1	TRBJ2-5	ASSFQGGGSETQY
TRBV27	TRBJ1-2	ASSLSGGRSAGYT
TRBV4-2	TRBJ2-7	ASSPRGGGGYEQY